The 6 T cell receptor beta chains given below trace back to one sample, sequenced in a study of tumor-infiltrating lymphocytes in primary liver carcinoma. Both RNA and DNA were isolated together from around 20-30 mg of bulk tissue that had not been sorted. Researchers generated TCR beta cDNA from about 500 ng of total RNA, relying on a constant-region primer. For TCR beta, libraries were produced by three nested multiplex PCR rounds using slightly modified ARM-PCR. For 10 cycles apiece, the opening two PCR rounds ran with TRBV1-TRBV30 forward primers and a C-beta reverse primer. MiXCR was run by TCRdb on the multiplex PCR reads, yielding one entry per CDR3 protein. This sample carries roughly 80,000 distinct CDR3 sequences, 65% to 75% of them seen once, and the ten largest clones take roughly 28%. The sample comprised tumor-adjacent normal liver tissue. The source is a man between 40 and 49 years old with primary liver carcinoma and hepatitis B virus infection.

About this clonotype: The junction differs from germline at one of its ends, possibly a read error. The chain is built from TRBV12-3 or TRBV12-4 and TRBJ2-7, with D uncertain. The CDR3 is made up of 12 amino acids. The DNA of the CDR3 is TGTGCTAGCACCTCGGGCCTCTACGAACAGCACTTC. The encoded protein is CASTSGLYEQHF.

Worth noting for this clonotype: One end of the junction varies from germline; a read error may be responsible. This chain uses TRBV5-1 with TRBJ2-7; TRBD2 matches 12 bases. Per germline, CDR1 SGHRS and CDR2 YFSETQ. CDR3 size: 15 residues. The CDR3 sequence: CASTSTSGSSYEQYF. DNA for the CDR3: TGCGCCAGCACCTCGACTAGCGGGAGCTCCTACGAGCAGTATTTC.

A note on this clonotype: This may arise from a read error, as a much more abundant clone is one base away. This sequence joins TRBV10-3 and TRBJ1-2; maybe TRBD1 (6 bases). The CDR3 runs to 13 residues. With 10 bases removed from V and 10 bases from J, the gap between germline ends came to 22 bases. The germline gives CDR1 ENHRY, CDR2 SYGVKD. CDR3 amino acids: CATRDGGPNDYTF. The CDR3 DNA reads as TGTGCCACCAGAGATGGGGGCCCAAATGACTACACCTTC.

As to this clonotype: One junction end does not reproduce the germline sequence, and a read error may be involved. This chain connects TRBV4-1 to TRBJ2-7; D may be TRBD2 (5 bases). This CDR3 has 13 amino acids. CDR1 and CDR2 (germline): MGHRA, YSYEKL. The CDR3 loop is CASGQGGVYEQYF. The CDR3 DNA reads TGCGCCAGCGGCCAAGGAGGAGTATACGAGCAGTACTTC.

V gene TRBV6-1 combines with J gene TRBJ2-3, with 9 positions matching TRBD1. The CDR3 is 15 residues long. Germline CDR1 is MNHNS and CDR2 is SASEGT. The J segment lost 3 bases and the V segment lost 4 bases, leaving 5 bases of the junction unmatched. CDR3 bases: TGTGCCAGCAGTGTTCGGGACAGGGTTACAGATACGCAGTATTTT. Amino acid sequence: CASSVRDRVTDTQYF.

The genes are TRBV12-3 or TRBV12-4 and TRBJ2-7; D is perhaps TRBD2 (5 bases). Deletions cut 6 bases from V and 2 bases from J, with 14 bases between. There are 14 residues in the CDR3. DNA for the CDR3: TGTGCCAGCAGCCCACTAGTATCCACCTACGAGCAGTACTTC. Translated, it gives CASSPLVSTYEQYF.